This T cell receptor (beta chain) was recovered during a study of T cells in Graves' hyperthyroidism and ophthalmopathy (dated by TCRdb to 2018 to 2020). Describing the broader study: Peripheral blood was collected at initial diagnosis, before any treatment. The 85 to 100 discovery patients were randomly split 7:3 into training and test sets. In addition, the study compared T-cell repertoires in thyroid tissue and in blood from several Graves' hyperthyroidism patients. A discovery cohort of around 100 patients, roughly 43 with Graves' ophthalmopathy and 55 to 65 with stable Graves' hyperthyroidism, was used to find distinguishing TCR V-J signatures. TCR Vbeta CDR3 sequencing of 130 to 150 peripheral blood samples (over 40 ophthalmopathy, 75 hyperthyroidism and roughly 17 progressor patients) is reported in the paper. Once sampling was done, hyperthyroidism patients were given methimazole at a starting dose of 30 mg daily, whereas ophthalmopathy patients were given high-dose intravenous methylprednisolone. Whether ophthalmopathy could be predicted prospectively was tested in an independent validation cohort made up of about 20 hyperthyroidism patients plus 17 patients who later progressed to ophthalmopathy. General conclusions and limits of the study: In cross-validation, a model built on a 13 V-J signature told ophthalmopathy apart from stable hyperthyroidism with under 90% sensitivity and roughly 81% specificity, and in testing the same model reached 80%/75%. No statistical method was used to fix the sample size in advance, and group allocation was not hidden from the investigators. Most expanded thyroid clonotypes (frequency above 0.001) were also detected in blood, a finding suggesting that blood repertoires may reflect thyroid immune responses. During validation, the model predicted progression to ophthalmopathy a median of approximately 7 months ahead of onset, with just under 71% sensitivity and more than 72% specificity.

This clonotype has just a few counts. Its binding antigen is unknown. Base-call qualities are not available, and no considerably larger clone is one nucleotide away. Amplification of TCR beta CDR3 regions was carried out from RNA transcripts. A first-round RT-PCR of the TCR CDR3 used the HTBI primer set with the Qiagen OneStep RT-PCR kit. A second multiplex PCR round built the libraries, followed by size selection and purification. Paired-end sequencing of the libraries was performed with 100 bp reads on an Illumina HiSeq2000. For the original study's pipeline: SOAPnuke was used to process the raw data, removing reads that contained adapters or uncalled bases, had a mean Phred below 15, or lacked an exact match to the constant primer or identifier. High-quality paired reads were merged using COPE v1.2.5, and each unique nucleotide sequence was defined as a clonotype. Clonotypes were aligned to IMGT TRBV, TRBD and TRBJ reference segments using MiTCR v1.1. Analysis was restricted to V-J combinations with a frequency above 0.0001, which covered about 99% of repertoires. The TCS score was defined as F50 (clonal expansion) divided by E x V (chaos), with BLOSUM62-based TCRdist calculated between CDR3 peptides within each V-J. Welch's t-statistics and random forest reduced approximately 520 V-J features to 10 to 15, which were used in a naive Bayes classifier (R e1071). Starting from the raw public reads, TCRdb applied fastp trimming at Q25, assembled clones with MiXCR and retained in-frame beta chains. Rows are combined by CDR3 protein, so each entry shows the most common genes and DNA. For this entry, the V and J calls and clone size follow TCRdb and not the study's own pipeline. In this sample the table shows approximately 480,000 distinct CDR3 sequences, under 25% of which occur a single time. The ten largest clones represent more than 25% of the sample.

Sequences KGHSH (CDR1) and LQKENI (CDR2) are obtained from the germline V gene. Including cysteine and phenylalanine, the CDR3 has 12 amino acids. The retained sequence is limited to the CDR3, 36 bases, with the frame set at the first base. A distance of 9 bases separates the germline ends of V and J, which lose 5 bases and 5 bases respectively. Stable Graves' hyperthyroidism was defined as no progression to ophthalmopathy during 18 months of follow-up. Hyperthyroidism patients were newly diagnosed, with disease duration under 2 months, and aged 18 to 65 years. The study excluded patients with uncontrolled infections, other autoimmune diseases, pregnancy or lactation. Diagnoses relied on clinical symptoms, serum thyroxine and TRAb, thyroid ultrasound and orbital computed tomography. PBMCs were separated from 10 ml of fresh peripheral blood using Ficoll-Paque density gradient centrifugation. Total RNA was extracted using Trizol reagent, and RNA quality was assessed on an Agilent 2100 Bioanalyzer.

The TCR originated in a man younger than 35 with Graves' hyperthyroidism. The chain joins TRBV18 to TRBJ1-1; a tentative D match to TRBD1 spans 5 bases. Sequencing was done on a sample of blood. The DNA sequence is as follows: TGTGCCAGCTCAGAAGACAGAACTGAAGCTTTCTTT. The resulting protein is CASSEDRTEAFF.